The 2 T cell receptor beta chains presented below share a single source sample, sequenced in a study of identical twins. Via MiXCR, TCRdb re-called the 5' RACE reads, giving one row per CDR3 protein. Of roughly 250,000 distinct CDR3 sequences listed, more than 13% are singletons. Sequencing was carried out using memory (CD45RO+) T cells sorted from blood. The receptor source for this set is a woman younger than 30 in good health.

This chain joins TRBV18 and TRBJ2-7, with a weak D call TRBD2 (5 bases). Germline V lookup: CDR1 KGHSH, CDR2 LQKENI. Trimming left V 6 bases short and J 2 bases short, with 11 bases between. This CDR3 contains 13 residues. The CDR3 DNA sequence: TGTGCCAGCTCGGCCGGGGAACCCTACGAGCAGTACTTC. It encodes CASSAGEPYEQYF.

The rearrangement joins TRBV6-2 or TRBV6-3 to TRBJ2-1, with 7 bases that match TRBD2. Trimming at V came to 5 bases and at J to 1 base, leaving 8 bases not matched to a gene. Germline V lookup: CDR1 MNHEY, CDR2 SVGEGT. The CDR3 runs 16 residues. CDR3 sequence (DNA): TGTGCCAGCAGTGGCCTACTAGCGCCTTCCTACAATGAGCAGTTCTTC. Translated: CASSGLLAPSYNEQFF.